This paragraph covers one T cell receptor beta chain sequence. Its target is not known. The data originate from a study of Tregs in tolerant kidney transplant recipients. General study findings and limits: The small number of patients limits these findings pending further validation. No direct test of biological reproducibility was done here. The most relevant donor-specific Treg TCRbeta repertoire apparently came from expansion with activated donor B cells.

Before regulatory T cell sorting, thawed PBMCs rested overnight at 37°C in roughly 190 IU/ml IL-2. The CDR3 is made up of 13 amino acids. The germline V gene has CDR1 LNHDA and CDR2 SQIVND (reference sequence). V lost 6 bases and J lost 5, with 13 bases in between. Clones were read by immunoSEQ multiplex PCR, and TCRdb kept only the in-frame ones, dropping some. The data hold 60,000 or so clones, with 70% to 90% observed a single time. Here the sequenced sample was Tregs from blood, taken before the transplant. The V call is TRBV19, the J call TRBJ2-5; D remains unclear. The sequence was obtained from a human donor who received a combined kidney and bone marrow transplant. The DNA of the CDR3 is TGTGCCAGTAGGCTGACTGGCGCGGAGACCCAGTACTTC. Protein: CASRLTGAETQYF.